A single sample gave rise to the 12 T cell receptor beta chains below, sequenced in a study of Ad26.COV2.S vaccination and SARS-CoV-2 variants (dated by TCRdb to the early 2020s). The time point label of this sample denotes: individuals recovered from natural SARS-CoV-2 infection. The library was made by the immunoSEQ multiplex PCR assay. TCRdb mirrors the immuneACCESS table, restricted to in-frame sequences. Some clones are absent from its copies; in checked studies, under half trace to an unresolved V gene, and the reason for the others is unknown. The sample has over 110,000 clones on record, 70% to 90% of them singletons. The ten largest clones add up to around 5% of the sample. This sample comprised peripheral blood, obtained after recovery from COVID-19. All receptors come from a human donor who had recovered from COVID-19.

The V gene is TRBV3-1 (or the pseudogene TRBV3-2), the J gene TRBJ2-5; 8 bases align to TRBD1. V dropped 5 bases and J dropped 2; count of bases not matched to a gene: 10. CDR1 and CDR2 (germline): LGHDT, YNNKEL (reference sequence). The CDR3 runs 16 residues. DNA for the CDR3: TGTGCCAGCAGCTACCGGACAGGGCAGTCTCAAGAGACCCAGTACTTC. Residues: CASSYRTGQSQETQYF.

The chain is built from TRBV28 and TRBJ1-6; a possible D gene is TRBD1 (6 bases). Germline V gene sequence: CDR1 MDHEN, CDR2 SYDVKM. Trimming stripped 2 bases from V and 7 bases from J, with 12 bases between. The CDR3 sequence is 15 residues long. CDR3 in DNA: TGTGCCAGCAGTTTACCCGGACAGATAAATTCACCCCTCCACTTT. Its translation is CASSLPGQINSPLHF.

This clone was counted once. The rearrangement joins TRBV7-2 to TRBJ1-2; 7 bases are shared with TRBD1. CDR1 and CDR2 (germline): SGHTA, FQGNSA. The CDR3 extends over 15 amino acids. V was pared by 5 bases and J by 0 bases, with 6 bases of the junction left unmatched. The CDR3 DNA reads TGTGCCAGCAGCAAAGGGACAGCGACTAACTATGGCTACACCTTC. Its protein product is CASSKGTATNYGYTF. The full variable domain, in which reference TRBV7-2 and TRBJ1-2 provide the parts outside the CDR3, is GAGVSQSPSNKVTEKGKDVELRCDPISGHTALYWYRQSLGQGLEFLIYFQGNSAPDKSGLPSDRFSAERTGGSVSTLTIQRTQQEDSAVYLCASSKGTATNYGYTFGSGTRLTVV.

V and J are TRBV5-5 and TRBJ2-7; no reliable D call. V lost 2 bases and J lost 0, with 6 bases in between. Germline V CDR1 and CDR2: SGHKS, YYEKEE (reference sequence). The CDR3 loop spans 13 amino acids. The CDR3 DNA reads as TGTGCCAGCAGCTTAAGCCACTCCTACGAGCAGTACTTC. This gives the protein CASSLSHSYEQYF.

V usage is TRBV7-2 and J usage is TRBJ2-2; a possible D gene is TRBD2 (6 bases). Per the germline V gene, CDR1 is SGHTA and CDR2 is FQGNSA. With 5 bases removed from V and 6 bases from J, the gap between germline ends came to 13 bases. CDR3 size: 14 residues. CDR3 sequence reads: CASSQISGAGELFF. CDR3 bases: TGTGCCAGCAGCCAGATCTCGGGGGCCGGGGAGCTGTTTTTT.

This chain joins TRBV19 and TRBJ2-3; 13 nucleotides align to TRBD2. The CDR3 covers 15 residues. Looked up from germline, CDR1 is LNHDA and CDR2 is SQIVND (reference sequence). The junction had 3 bases not matched to a gene; V was cut back by 4 bases and J by 5 bases. The CDR3 sequence: CASSRTSGGRDTQYF. The CDR3 bases are TGTGCCAGTAGTAGGACTAGCGGGGGCAGAGATACGCAGTATTTT.

V usage is TRBV24-1 and J usage is TRBJ2-5; 8 bases are a match to TRBD1. CDR1 is KGHDR and CDR2 is SFDVKD in the germline V gene. V gave up 2 bases and J gave up 2 bases; unmatched junction bases: 9. This CDR3 has 17 residues. The CDR3 reads CATSDSLSRGRQETQYF. In DNA, the CDR3 is TGTGCCACCAGTGATTCCCTTTCCAGGGGGCGGCAAGAGACCCAGTACTTC.

This chain connects TRBV28 to TRBJ1-2; the match to TRBD1 covers 7 bases. Germline lookup yields CDR1 MDHEN and CDR2 SYDVKM. V shed 7 bases and J 4 bases; nucleotides not matched to a gene: 15. CDR3 length: 16 residues. CDR3 in DNA: TGTGCCAGCACCCCGGCGGGGACAGCTTCTGGCTATGGCTACACCTTC. Protein product: CASTPAGTASGYGYTF.

The chain links TRBV12-3 or TRBV12-4 to TRBJ2-7; D is possibly TRBD1 (5 bases). V was shortened by 5 bases and J by 3 bases, with 8 bases between the two germline ends. The CDR3 is 12 amino acids. The CDR3, as DNA: TGTGCCAGCAGTCGAGACAGCTACGAGCAGTACTTC. The encoded protein is CASSRDSYEQYF.

Remarks on this clone: Relative to the germline gene, one junction end is altered; a read error may explain this. The rearrangement links TRBV7-6 to TRBJ1-2; TRBD1 might be the D (6 bases). The CDR3 covers 9 residues. Germline-derived CDR1 and CDR2 are SGHVS and FNYEAQ. CDR3 loop: CASSAWGQF. The CDR3 DNA reads TGTGCCAGCAGCGCCTGGGGGCAGTTC.

The chain employs TRBV28 and TRBJ1-1; tentative D call: TRBD1 (6 bases). This CDR3 is 12 amino acids long. V lost 6 bases and J 4 bases, leaving 9 bases between the germline ends. In germline, CDR1 is MDHEN, CDR2 SYDVKM. CDR3 DNA: TGTGCCAGCAGCCAGACAGGCACTGAAGCTTTCTTT. Amino acid sequence: CASSQTGTEAFF.

The rearrangement joins TRBV3-1 (or the pseudogene TRBV3-2) to TRBJ2-3; D gene ambiguous. The CDR3 consists of 11 residues. Trimming shortened V by 7 bases and J by 8 bases, and 10 bases separated the two germline ends. CDR1 is LGHDT and CDR2 is YNNKEL in the germline V gene (reference sequence). The CDR3 bases are TGTGCCAGCACGAATTTGGTTACGCAGTATTTT. It translates to CASTNLVTQYF.